The T cell receptor beta chain under discussion was sequenced for a study of T-cell reconstitution after alpha-beta-depleted transplantation in children. The CDR3 runs to 12 residues. Germline CDR1 reads SNHLY; CDR2 reads FYNNEI. Trimming removed 6 bases from V and 9 bases from J, with 11 bases in between. The TCRbeta library incorporated unique molecular identifiers. TCRdb analysed the PCR reads with MiXCR anew, one entry per CDR3 protein. The repertoire holds roughly 400,000 distinct CDR3 sequences, with roughly 20% as singletons. This chain uses TRBV2 with TRBJ2-2; D is possibly TRBD1 or TRBD2 (6 bases each). This sequence was found in a human donor who donated a stem cell graft to a child with acute myeloid leukemia. The specimen was PBMCs from the stem cell graft donor, collected from the stem cell graft. The CDR3 coding sequence is TGTGCCAGCAGAGAGGGGGGTCGGGAGCTGTTTTTT. Amino acid sequence: CASREGGRELFF. The variable domain in full, with the rest retrieved from reference TRBV2 and TRBJ2-2, is EPEVTQTPSHQVTQMGQEVILRCVPISNHLYFYWYRQILGQKVEFLVSFYNNEISEKSEIFDDQFSVERPDGSNFTLKIRSTKLEDSAMYFCASREGGRELFFGEGSRLTVL.